This TCR beta chain was retrieved from a study of a mutant IDH1 vaccine in newly diagnosed glioma. Study at large: Vaccines began 4-6 weeks after radiotherapy alone, or with temozolomide cycles. The treated population exhibited a male proportion of roughly 62%, a female proportion of around 40%, and a mean age of around 40 years. Antecedent treatment encompassed radiotherapy, temozolomide, or their combination; the majority received both.

Notes on this clone: The antigen is undetermined.

Per the germline V gene, CDR1 is SEHNR and CDR2 is FQNEAQ (reference sequence). This CDR3 contains 14 residues. V was clipped by 1 base and J by 5 bases, with 9 bases between them. Using immunoSEQ multiplex PCR, the repertoire was profiled, and TCRdb retains in-frame clones only, with some absent. This sample has 55,000 to 65,000 clones, with about 80% found just once. Overall study findings and caveats: Most patients, 85% to 95%, showed vaccine-induced immune responses.

Time point defined: week 11, during vaccination. With topical imiquimod, each dose of the vaccine consisted of 300 ug of mutant IDH1 20-mer peptide. The sequencing here drew on PBMCs, taken from a glioma patient whose treatment included an IDH1 peptide vaccine. The V and J genes are TRBV7-9 and TRBJ2-1; weak D call: TRBD1 (5 bases). This sequence was found in a man aged 50 or older with glioma. The CDR3 here is CASSLDRGDNEQFF. DNA for the CDR3: TGTGCCAGCAGCTTAGATAGGGGCGACAATGAGCAGTTCTTC.